These 18 T cell receptor beta chains were all obtained from the same sample, sequenced in a study of CD8 T cells in ankylosing spondylitis. Using its own MiXCR run on the 5' RACE reads, TCRdb lists one record per CDR3 protein. The profile shows fewer than 150,000 distinct CDR3 sequences, around 7.9% of them singletons. The sequenced sample was blood, either unsorted or a sorted T cell fraction (not recorded which). The receptors originated from a female donor with ankylosing spondylitis or in good health (not recorded which).

Many counts were recorded for this clonotype. The chain carries TRBV30 and TRBJ2-1; D uncertain. Between the trimmed V and J ends, which lost 1 base and 4 bases, there was a span of 14 bases. Germline V gene lookup returns CDR1 GTSNPN and CDR2 SVGIG (reference sequence). This CDR3 is built from 15 residues. The chain's CDR3 is CAWSAGPGRYNEQFF. The CDR3 region has the DNA TGTGCCTGGAGTGCTGGCCCTGGGCGATACAATGAGCAGTTCTTC. The entire variable domain, with the rest obtained from reference TRBV30 and TRBJ2-1, is as follows: SQTIHQWPATLVQPVGSPLSLECTVEGTSNPNLYWYRQAAGRGLQLLFYSVGIGQISSEVPQNLSASRPQDRQFILSSKKLLLSDSGFYLCAWSAGPGRYNEQFFGPGTRLTVL.

This clonotype has ten or more counts. This chain joins TRBV5-1 and TRBJ1-1; no reliable D call. Per germline, CDR1 SGHRS and CDR2 YFSETQ. The CDR3 contains 14 residues. V shed 1 base and J shed 4 bases, with 11 bases lying between them. The chain's CDR3 is CASSLSRLGTEAFF. The DNA for the CDR3 is TGCGCCAGCAGCTTGAGCAGATTGGGCACTGAAGCTTTCTTT.

This clonotype was found many times. The CDR3 here is CASSQAQGGQYF. The CDR3 nucleotides are TGTGCCAGCAGCCAAGCCCAGGGAGGGCAGTACTTC. The V gene is TRBV3-1, the J gene TRBJ2-7, with a tentative D call TRBD2 (6 bases). Germline assignment: CDR1 LGHDT and CDR2 YNNKEL (reference sequence). CDR3 length: 12 residues. The V end was cut by 1 base, the J end by 9 bases, with 10 bases between.

This clonotype was found many times. The chain carries TRBV20-1 and TRBJ1-5; tentatively, D is TRBD1 (6 bases). Trimming took off 2 bases at V and 6 bases at J, with 11 bases between the two ends. Germline CDR1 is DFQATT and CDR2 is SNEGSKA (reference sequence). The CDR3 length is 13 residues. CDR3 sequence: CSARRARGQPQHF. The CDR3 DNA reads as TGCAGTGCTAGACGTGCCAGGGGTCAGCCCCAGCATTTT.

In this sample, this clonotype turned up a few times. At one boundary the junction diverges from the germline segment, which might be a read error. The chain employs TRBV5-1 and TRBJ2-5; 12 bases agree with TRBD1. There are 16 residues in the CDR3. Per the germline V gene, CDR1 is SGHRS and CDR2 is YFSETQ. Here the CDR3 DNA reads TGCGCCAGCAGCGGGACCGGGACAGGGGGCGCGAAGACCCTGTACTTC. Translated: CASSGTGTGGAKTLYF.

This clonotype has at least ten counts. The chain joins TRBV20-1 to TRBJ2-1; TRBD2 matches at 9 bases. The trim removed 5 bases at V and 9 bases at J, leaving 14 bases unmatched. This CDR3 spans 15 amino acids. The germline V gene encodes CDR1 DFQATT and CDR2 SNEGSKA (reference sequence). The CDR3 bases are TGCAGTGCTCCTACCCTCGCGGGGGGGCAGGGTGAGCAGTTCTTC. Encoded protein: CSAPTLAGGQGEQFF.

This clonotype has a count of ten or more. The rearrangement uses TRBV19 and TRBJ2-5; tentatively, D is TRBD2 (5 bases). V was cut by 5 bases and J by 2 bases, with 15 bases left in between. The CDR3 runs 15 residues. CDR1 is LNHDA, CDR2 SQIVND, per germline (reference sequence). Here the CDR3 reads CASSPSGFQQETQYF. CDR3 sequence (DNA): TGTGCCAGTAGTCCATCGGGATTCCAACAAGAGACCCAGTACTTC.

This clonotype was observed at least ten times. The chain couples TRBV7-9 to TRBJ1-4, with a possible D match to TRBD1 (6 bases). The CDR3 covers 14 residues. Trimming stripped 3 bases from V and 5 bases from J, with 10 bases between. Germline assignment: CDR1 SEHNR and CDR2 FQNEAQ (reference sequence). CDR3 in amino acids: CASSFGGGNEKLFF. CDR3 DNA: TGTGCCAGCAGCTTCGGAGGGGGAAATGAAAAACTGTTTTTT.

This clonotype has at least ten counts. This chain links TRBV6-5 with TRBJ2-3; TRBD2 agrees at 7 bases. V gave up 1 base and J gave up 0 bases; unmatched junction bases: 4. The CDR3 loop spans 16 amino acids. In germline, CDR1 is MNHEY, CDR2 SVGAGI. In nucleotides, the CDR3 is TGTGCCAGCAGTTACTTATCGACTAGCAGCACAGATACGCAGTATTTT. It translates to CASSYLSTSSTDTQYF.

This clonotype was seen at least ten times. The rearrangement links TRBV27 to TRBJ2-1; weak D call: TRBD2 (5 bases). The V end lost 2 bases, the J end lost 0 bases, and 5 bases lay between the germline ends. The CDR3 is 14 amino acids. Germline V gene lookup returns CDR1 MNHEY and CDR2 SMNVEV (reference sequence). Here the CDR3 DNA reads TGTGCCAGCAGTTTACTAGCCTCCTACAATGAGCAGTTCTTC. Protein: CASSLLASYNEQFF.

This clonotype was picked up many times. The chain links TRBV6-1 to TRBJ2-3; tentative D call: TRBD2 (5 bases). Germline-derived CDR1 and CDR2 are MNHNS and SASEGT. CDR3 length equals 15 residues. Trimming cost V 6 bases and J 0 bases, with 13 bases left between them. CDR3 sequence (DNA): TGTGCCAGCAGCCATGGGGAGACCAGCACAGATACGCAGTATTTT. It is translated as CASSHGETSTDTQYF.

This clonotype has a count of ten or more. The J gene is TRBJ1-6, the V gene TRBV3-1; D might be TRBD1 (5 bases). The germline V gene encodes CDR1 LGHDT and CDR2 YNNKEL (reference sequence). The CDR3 has 16 residues. The germline V and J ends were trimmed by 5 bases and 7 bases, with 18 bases remaining between them. The CDR3: CASSKGRGGTNSPLHF. CDR3 DNA sequence: TGTGCCAGCAGCAAAGGGCGTGGGGGAACCAATTCACCCCTCCACTTT.

This clonotype was seen many times. The chain uses TRBV25-1 and TRBJ1-5; the match to TRBD1 covers 10 bases. Germline CDR1 is MGHDK and CDR2 is SYGVNS. This CDR3 is built from 14 residues. After removal of 8 bases from V and 7 bases from J, the junction contained 8 bases not matched to a gene. This CDR3 reads CASQRQGAGQPQHF. The CDR3 nucleotides are TGTGCCAGCCAGCGACAGGGGGCAGGGCAGCCCCAGCATTTT.

In the case of this clonotype: One end of the junction does not line up with germline, which may come from a read error. The chain links TRBV5-5 to TRBJ2-1; D is ambiguous. Germline loops: CDR1 SGHKS, CDR2 YYEKEE (reference sequence). The CDR3 extends over 15 amino acids. CDR3 sequence (DNA): TGTGCCGGCAGCTTTGCGGACCTCTCCTACAATGAGCAGTTCTTC. It is translated as CAGSFADLSYNEQFF.

This clonotype was detected ten times or more. The genes are TRBV24-1 and TRBJ2-3; D possibly corresponds to TRBD2 (6 bases). V was trimmed by 1 base and J by 1 base, leaving 8 bases between them. The germline CDR1 and CDR2 sequences are KGHDR and SFDVKD. The CDR3 loop spans 15 amino acids. This chain's CDR3 is CATSDFREGTDTQYF. Written as DNA, the CDR3 is TGTGCCACCAGTGATTTCAGGGAGGGCACAGATACGCAGTATTTT.

In its sample, this clonotype was seen a few times. The J gene is TRBJ2-5, the V gene TRBV4-2, with TRBD2 as a possible D gene (6 bases). The CDR3 runs 15 residues. The V end lost 2 bases, the J end lost 5 bases, and 15 bases lay between the germline ends. Germline V gene lookup returns CDR1 LGHNA and CDR2 YNFKEQ. The CDR3 spells CASSQNTRGAETQYF. The CDR3 coding sequence is TGTGCCAGCAGCCAAAATACCCGCGGGGCGGAGACCCAGTACTTC.

This clonotype was seen repeatedly, ten times or more. The chain employs TRBV29-1 and TRBJ1-3; 7 nucleotides match TRBD1. This CDR3 is 12 amino acids long. Germline loops: CDR1 SQVTM, CDR2 ANQGSEA. With V trimmed by 4 bases and J by 10 bases, 7 bases remained unmatched. As DNA, the CDR3 is TGCAGCGTTGGGACAGGTCAACGGACCATATATTTT. This translates into CSVGTGQRTIYF.

A few counts support this clonotype. The rearrangement uses TRBV5-4 and TRBJ2-2; no reliable D call. The CDR3 sequence is 14 residues long. Germline-derived CDR1 and CDR2 are SGHNT and YYREEE (reference sequence). V lost 4 bases to trimming and J lost 6 bases, with 13 bases between them. CDR3 sequence reads: CASSVGLHSGELFF. DNA for the CDR3: TGTGCCAGCAGCGTTGGGCTCCACTCCGGGGAGCTGTTTTTT. Looking up the rest from reference TRBV5-4 and TRBJ2-2 gives the full variable domain: ETGVTQSPTHLIKTRGQQVTLRCSSQSGHNTVSWYQQALGQGPQFIFQYYREEENGRGNFPPRFSGLQFPNYSSELNVNALELDDSALYLCASSVGLHSGELFFGEGSRLTVL.